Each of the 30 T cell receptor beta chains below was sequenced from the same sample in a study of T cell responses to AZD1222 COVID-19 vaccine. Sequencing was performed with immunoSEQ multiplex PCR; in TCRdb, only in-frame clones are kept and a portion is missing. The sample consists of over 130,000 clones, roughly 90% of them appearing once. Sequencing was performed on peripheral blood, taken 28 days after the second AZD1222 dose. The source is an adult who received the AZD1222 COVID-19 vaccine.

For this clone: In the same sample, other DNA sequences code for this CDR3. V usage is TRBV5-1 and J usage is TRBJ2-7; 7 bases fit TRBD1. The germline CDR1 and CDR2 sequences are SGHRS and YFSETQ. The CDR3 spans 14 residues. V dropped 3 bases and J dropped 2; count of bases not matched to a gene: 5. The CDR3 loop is CASSSGTAPYEQYF. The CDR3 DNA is TGCGCCAGCAGCTCCGGGACAGCACCCTACGAGCAGTACTTC. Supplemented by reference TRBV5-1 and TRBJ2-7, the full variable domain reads KAGVTQTPRYLIKTRGQQVTLSCSPISGHRSVSWYQQTPGQGLQFLFEYFSETQRNKGNFPGRFSGRQFSNSRSEMNVSTLELGDSALYLCASSSGTAPYEQYFGPGTRLTVT.

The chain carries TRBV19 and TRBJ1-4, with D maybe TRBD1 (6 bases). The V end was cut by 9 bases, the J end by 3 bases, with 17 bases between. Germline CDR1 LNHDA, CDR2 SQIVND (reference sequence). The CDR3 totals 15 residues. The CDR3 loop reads CASYNTGRPNEKLFF. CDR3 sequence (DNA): TGTGCCAGCTATAATACAGGGAGGCCTAATGAAAAACTGTTTTTT.

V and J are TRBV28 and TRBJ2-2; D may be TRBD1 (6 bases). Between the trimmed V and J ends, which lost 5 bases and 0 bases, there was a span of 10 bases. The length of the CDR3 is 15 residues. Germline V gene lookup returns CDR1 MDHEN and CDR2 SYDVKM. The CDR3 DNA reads TGTGCCAGCAGTCTGGACAGAGCGAACACCGGGGAGCTGTTTTTT. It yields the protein CASSLDRANTGELFF.

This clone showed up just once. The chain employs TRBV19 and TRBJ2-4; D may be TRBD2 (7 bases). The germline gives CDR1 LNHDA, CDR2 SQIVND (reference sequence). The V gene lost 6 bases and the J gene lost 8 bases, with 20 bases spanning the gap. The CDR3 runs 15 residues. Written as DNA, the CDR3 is TGTGCCAGTAGGCAGCGCGGGGGCGTAACGGACATTCAGTACTTC. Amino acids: CASRQRGGVTDIQYF.

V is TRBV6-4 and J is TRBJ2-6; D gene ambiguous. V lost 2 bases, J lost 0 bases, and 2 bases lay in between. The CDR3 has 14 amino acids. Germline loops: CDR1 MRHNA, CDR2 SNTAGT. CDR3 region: CASSDNSGANVLTF. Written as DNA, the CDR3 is TGTGCCAGCAGTGACAACTCTGGGGCCAACGTCCTGACTTTC.

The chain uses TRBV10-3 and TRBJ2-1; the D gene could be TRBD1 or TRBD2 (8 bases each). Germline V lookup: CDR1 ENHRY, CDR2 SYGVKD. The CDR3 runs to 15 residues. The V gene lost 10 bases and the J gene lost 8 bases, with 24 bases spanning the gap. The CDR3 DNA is TGTGCCACCACCAGGACAGGGTACGGGAGGGATGAGCAGTTCTTC. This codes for CATTRTGYGRDEQFF.

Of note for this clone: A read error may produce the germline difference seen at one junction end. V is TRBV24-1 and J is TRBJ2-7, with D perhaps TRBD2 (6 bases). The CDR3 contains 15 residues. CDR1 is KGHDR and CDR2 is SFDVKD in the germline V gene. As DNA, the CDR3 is TGTGTCACCAGTGACCCTCATAGCGGATACTACGAGCAGTACTTC. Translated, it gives CVTSDPHSGYYEQYF.

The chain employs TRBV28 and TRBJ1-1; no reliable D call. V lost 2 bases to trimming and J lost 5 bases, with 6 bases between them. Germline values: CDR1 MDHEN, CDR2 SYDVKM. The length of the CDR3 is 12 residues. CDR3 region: CASSLVETEAFF. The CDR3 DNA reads TGTGCCAGCAGTTTAGTGGAAACTGAAGCTTTCTTT.

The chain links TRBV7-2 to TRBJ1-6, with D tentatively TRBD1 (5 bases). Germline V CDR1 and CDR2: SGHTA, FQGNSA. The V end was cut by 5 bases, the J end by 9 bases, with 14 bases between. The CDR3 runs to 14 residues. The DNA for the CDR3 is TGTGCCAGCAGCGGACAAGGCACAAGTTCACCCCTCCACTTT. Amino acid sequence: CASSGQGTSSPLHF.

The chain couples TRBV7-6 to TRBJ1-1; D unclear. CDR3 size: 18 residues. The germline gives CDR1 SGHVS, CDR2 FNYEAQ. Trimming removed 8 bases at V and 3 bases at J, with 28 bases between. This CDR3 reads CASSTISVQALGDTEAFF. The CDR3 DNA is TGTGCCAGCTCCACTATATCCGTCCAGGCACTCGGAGACACTGAAGCTTTCTTT.

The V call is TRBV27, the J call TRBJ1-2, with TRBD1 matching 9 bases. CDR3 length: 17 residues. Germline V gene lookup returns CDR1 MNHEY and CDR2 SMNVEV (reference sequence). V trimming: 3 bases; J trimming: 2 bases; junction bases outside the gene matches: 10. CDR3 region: CASSFSNTGGPNYGYTF. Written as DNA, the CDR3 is TGTGCCAGCAGTTTTTCGAATACAGGGGGCCCCAACTATGGCTACACCTTC.

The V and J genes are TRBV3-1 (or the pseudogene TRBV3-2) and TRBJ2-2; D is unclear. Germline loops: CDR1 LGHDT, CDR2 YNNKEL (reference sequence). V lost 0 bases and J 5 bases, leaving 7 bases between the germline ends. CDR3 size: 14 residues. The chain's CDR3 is CASSQDTTTGELFF. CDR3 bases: TGTGCCAGCAGCCAAGATACCACTACCGGGGAGCTGTTTTTT.

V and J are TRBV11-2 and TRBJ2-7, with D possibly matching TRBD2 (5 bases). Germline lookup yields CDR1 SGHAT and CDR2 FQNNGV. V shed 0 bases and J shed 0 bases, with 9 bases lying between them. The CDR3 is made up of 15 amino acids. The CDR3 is CASSLDRDPSYEQYF. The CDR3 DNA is TGTGCCAGCAGCTTAGATCGGGATCCCTCCTACGAGCAGTACTTC.

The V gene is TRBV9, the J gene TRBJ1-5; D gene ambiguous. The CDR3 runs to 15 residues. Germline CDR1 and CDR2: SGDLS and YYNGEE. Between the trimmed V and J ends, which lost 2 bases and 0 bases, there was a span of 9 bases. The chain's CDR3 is CASSVGPDSNQPQHF. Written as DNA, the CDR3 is TGTGCCAGCAGCGTCGGGCCCGATAGCAATCAGCCCCAGCATTTT.

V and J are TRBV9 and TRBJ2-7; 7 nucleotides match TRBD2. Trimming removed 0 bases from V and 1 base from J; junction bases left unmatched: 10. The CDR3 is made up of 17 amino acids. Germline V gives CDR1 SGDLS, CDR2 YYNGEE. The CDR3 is CASSVAPVASGSYEQYF. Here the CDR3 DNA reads TGTGCCAGCAGCGTAGCGCCTGTGGCTAGCGGATCCTACGAGCAGTACTTC.

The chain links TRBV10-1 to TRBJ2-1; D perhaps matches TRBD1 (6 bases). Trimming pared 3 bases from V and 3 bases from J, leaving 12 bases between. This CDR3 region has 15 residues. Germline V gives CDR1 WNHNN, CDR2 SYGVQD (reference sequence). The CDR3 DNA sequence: TGCGCCAGCAGTGACAGGGGCTACCTCTACAATGAGCAGTTCTTC. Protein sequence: CASSDRGYLYNEQFF.

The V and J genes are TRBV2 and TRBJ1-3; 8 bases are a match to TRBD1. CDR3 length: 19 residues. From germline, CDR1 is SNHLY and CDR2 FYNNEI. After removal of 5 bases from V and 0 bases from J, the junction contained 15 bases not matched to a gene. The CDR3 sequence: CASSPGQGLLDSSGNTIYF. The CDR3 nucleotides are TGTGCCAGCAGTCCCGGACAGGGACTGCTAGATAGCTCTGGAAACACCATATATTTT. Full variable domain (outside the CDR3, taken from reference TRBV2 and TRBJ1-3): EPEVTQTPSHQVTQMGQEVILRCVPISNHLYFYWYRQILGQKVEFLVSFYNNEISEKSEIFDDQFSVERPDGSNFTLKIRSTKLEDSAMYFCASSPGQGLLDSSGNTIYFGEGSWLTVV.

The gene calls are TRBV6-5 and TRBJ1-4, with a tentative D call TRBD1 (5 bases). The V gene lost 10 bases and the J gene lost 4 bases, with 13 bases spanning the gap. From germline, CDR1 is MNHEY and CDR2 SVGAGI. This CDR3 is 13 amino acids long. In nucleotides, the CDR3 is TGTGCCACCGCGGGGGGTTATAATGAAAAACTGTTTTTT. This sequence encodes CATAGGYNEKLFF.

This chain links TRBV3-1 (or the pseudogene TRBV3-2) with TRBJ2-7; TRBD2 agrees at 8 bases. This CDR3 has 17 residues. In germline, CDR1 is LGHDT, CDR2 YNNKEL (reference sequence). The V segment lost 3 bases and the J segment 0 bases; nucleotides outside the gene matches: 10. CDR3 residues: CASSQDFTSGRSYEQYF. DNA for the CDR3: TGTGCCAGCAGCCAGGACTTTACTAGCGGCCGCTCCTACGAGCAGTACTTC.

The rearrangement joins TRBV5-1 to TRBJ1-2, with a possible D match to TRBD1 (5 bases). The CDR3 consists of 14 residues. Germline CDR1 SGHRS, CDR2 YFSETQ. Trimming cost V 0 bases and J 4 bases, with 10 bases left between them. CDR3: CASSLATASYGYTF. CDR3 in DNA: TGCGCCAGCAGCTTGGCGACAGCTAGCTATGGCTACACCTTC.

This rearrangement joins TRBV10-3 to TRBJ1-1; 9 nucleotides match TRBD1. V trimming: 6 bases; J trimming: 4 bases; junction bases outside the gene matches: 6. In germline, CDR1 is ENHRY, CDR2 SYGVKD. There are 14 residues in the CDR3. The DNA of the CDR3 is TGTGCCATCAGGGGACAGGGAGTCGCCACTGAAGCTTTCTTT. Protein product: CAIRGQGVATEAFF.

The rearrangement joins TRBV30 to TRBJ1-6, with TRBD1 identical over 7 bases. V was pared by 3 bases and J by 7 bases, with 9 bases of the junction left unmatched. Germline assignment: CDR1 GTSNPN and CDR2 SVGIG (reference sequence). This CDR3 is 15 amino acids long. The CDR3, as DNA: TGTGCCTGGAGAAGGGAAACAGGGGTAAATTCACCCCTCCACTTT. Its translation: CAWRRETGVNSPLHF.

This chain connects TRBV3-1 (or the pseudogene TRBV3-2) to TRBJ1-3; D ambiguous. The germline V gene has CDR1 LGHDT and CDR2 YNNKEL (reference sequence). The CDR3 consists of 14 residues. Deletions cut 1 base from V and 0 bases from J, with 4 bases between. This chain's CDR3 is CASSQVSSGNTIYF. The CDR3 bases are TGTGCCAGCAGCCAAGTCAGCTCTGGAAACACCATATATTTT.

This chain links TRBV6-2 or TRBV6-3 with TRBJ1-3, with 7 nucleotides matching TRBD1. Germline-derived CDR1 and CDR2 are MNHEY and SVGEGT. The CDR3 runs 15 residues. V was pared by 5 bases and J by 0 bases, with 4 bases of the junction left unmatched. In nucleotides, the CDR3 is TGTGCCAGCAGTGACGGGACAGCCTCTGGAAACACCATATATTTT. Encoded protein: CASSDGTASGNTIYF.

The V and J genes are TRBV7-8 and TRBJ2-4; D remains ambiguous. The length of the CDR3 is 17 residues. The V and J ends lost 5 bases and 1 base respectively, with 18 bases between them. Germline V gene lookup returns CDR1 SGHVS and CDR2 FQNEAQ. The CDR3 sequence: CASSQGPIRLAKNIQYF. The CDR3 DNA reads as TGTGCCAGCAGCCAAGGACCGATCCGCCTCGCCAAAAACATTCAGTACTTC.

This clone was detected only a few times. The CDR3 bases are TGTGCCAGCAGTCACCTCAGACTAGCGGGAGGGCCGGGCACCGGGGAGCTGTTTTTT. It yields the protein CASSHLRLAGGPGTGELFF. This chain links TRBV6-2 or TRBV6-3 with TRBJ2-2; 14 nucleotides align to TRBD2. V lost 5 bases to trimming and J lost 4 bases; unmatched junction nucleotides: 12. Germline lookup yields CDR1 MNHEY and CDR2 SVGEGT. This CDR3 spans 19 amino acids.

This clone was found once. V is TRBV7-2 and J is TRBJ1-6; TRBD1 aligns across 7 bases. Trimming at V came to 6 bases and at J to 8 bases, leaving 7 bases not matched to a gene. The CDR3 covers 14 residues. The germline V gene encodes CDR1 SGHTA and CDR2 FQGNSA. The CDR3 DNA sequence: TGTGCCAGCAGTCAGGGACAGTTTGATTCACCCCTCCACTTT. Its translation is CASSQGQFDSPLHF.

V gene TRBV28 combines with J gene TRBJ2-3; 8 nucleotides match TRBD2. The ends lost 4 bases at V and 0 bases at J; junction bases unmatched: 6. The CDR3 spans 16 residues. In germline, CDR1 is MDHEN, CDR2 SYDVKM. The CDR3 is CASSSWASGSTDTQYF. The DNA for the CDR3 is TGTGCCAGCAGTTCCTGGGCTAGCGGGAGCACAGATACGCAGTATTTT.

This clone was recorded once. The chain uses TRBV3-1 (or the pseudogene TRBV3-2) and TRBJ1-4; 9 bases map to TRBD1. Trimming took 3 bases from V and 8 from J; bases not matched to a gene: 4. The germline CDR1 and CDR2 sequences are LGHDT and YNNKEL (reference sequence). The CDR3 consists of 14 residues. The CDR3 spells CASSHGDRDEKLFF. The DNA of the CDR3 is TGTGCCAGCAGCCATGGGGACAGGGACGAAAAACTGTTTTTT.

This chain's CDR3 is CASSEVGWQFF. The CDR3 nucleotides read TGTGCCAGCAGTGAGGTCGGCTGGCAGTTCTTC. The rearrangement uses TRBV2 and TRBJ2-1; no definite D call. The germline CDR1 and CDR2 sequences are SNHLY and FYNNEI. V shed 3 bases and J shed 12 bases, with 9 bases lying between them. The CDR3 covers 11 residues.